The 10 T cell receptor beta chains below were found in one sample sequenced in a study of shared clonotypes between healthy human individuals. The table came from immunoSEQ multiplex PCR; TCRdb's copy has only in-frame clones and leaves some out. This sample has a few million clones; 90% to 95% occur once, and the top ten carry 0.39%. Sequenced material: naive CD4+ T cells from PBMCs. Subset meaning: CD45RA+ positively selected. The receptor set was obtained from a man between 18 and 29 years old in good health. Some clones in this sample may be carry-over from other donors' samples.

V usage is TRBV2 and J usage is TRBJ1-5; the D gene is possibly TRBD1 (5 bases). Germline values: CDR1 SNHLY, CDR2 FYNNEI. Trimming removed 11 bases from V and 2 bases from J, with 16 bases in between. CDR3 size: 14 residues. As DNA, the CDR3 is TGTGCCCAGAAACGGGACCCTGGCAATCAGCCCCAGCATTTT. This sequence encodes CAQKRDPGNQPQHF.

V usage is TRBV7-9 and J usage is TRBJ2-2; a possible D gene is TRBD1 (5 bases). This CDR3 region has 14 residues. Germline V gives CDR1 SEHNR, CDR2 FQNEAQ (reference sequence). V shed 5 bases and J shed 2 bases, with 9 bases lying between them. CDR3 region: CASSRTQNTGELFF. In nucleotides, the CDR3 is TGTGCCAGCAGCCGGACACAAAACACCGGGGAGCTGTTTTTT.

The chain has TRBV28 and TRBJ2-2; tentative D call: TRBD1 (6 bases). Trimming took 4 bases from V and 1 from J, leaving 22 bases between them. The CDR3 covers 19 residues. Germline CDR1 MDHEN, CDR2 SYDVKM. The CDR3 DNA sequence: TGTGCCAGCAGTTCTTCTTGGACAGTAACTGCTCTGAACACCGGGGAGCTGTTTTTT. This gives the protein CASSSSWTVTALNTGELFF. The full variable domain, rest sourced from reference TRBV28 and TRBJ2-2, is DVKVTQSSRYLVKRTGEKVFLECVQDMDHENMFWYRQDPGLGLRLIYFSYDVKMKEKGDIPEGYSVSREKKERFSLILESASTNQTSMYLCASSSSWTVTALNTGELFFGEGSRLTVL.

This rearrangement joins TRBV7-2 to TRBJ2-1; TRBD2 matches at 13 bases. The CDR3 is 19 amino acids. V gave up 5 bases and J gave up 3 bases; unmatched junction bases: 13. Germline-derived CDR1 and CDR2 are SGHTA and FQGNSA. CDR3 DNA: TGTGCCAGCAGCCTCTCGGGACTAGCGGGGAGATCCTACTACAATGAGCAGTTCTTC. Its translation is CASSLSGLAGRSYYNEQFF.

This clone is a singleton in its sample. V and J are TRBV7-3 and TRBJ2-1; TRBD2 matches 9 bases. Germline V gene lookup returns CDR1 SGHTA and CDR2 FQGTGA. The CDR3 is 15 residues long. The junction had 3 bases not matched to a gene; V was cut back by 4 bases and J by 2 bases. The DNA of the CDR3 is TGTGCCAGCAGCTCCCAGCGGGAGGCCTACAATGAGCAGTTCTTC. Translation: CASSSQREAYNEQFF.

The chain employs TRBV5-4 and TRBJ2-3; the match to TRBD2 covers 8 bases. This CDR3 has 17 amino acids. V was pared by 2 bases and J by 5 bases, with 13 bases of the junction left unmatched. CDR1 SGHNT and CDR2 YYREEE come from the germline V gene (reference sequence). This CDR3 reads CASSLPPAGGRRDTQYF. CDR3 nucleotide sequence: TGTGCCAGCAGCTTACCCCCTGCGGGAGGTAGGCGAGATACGCAGTATTTT.

The rearrangement uses TRBV5-4 and TRBJ2-4; the match to TRBD1 covers 7 bases. From germline, CDR1 is SGHNT and CDR2 YYREEE (reference sequence). Trimming removed 4 bases from V and 0 bases from J; junction bases left unmatched: 7. The CDR3 totals 16 residues. CDR3: CASSVQGTLAKNIQYF. DNA of the CDR3: TGTGCCAGCAGCGTACAGGGGACCTTAGCCAAAAACATTCAGTACTTC.

The J gene is TRBJ2-1, the V gene TRBV14, with TRBD2 identical over 8 bases. Trimming took 4 bases from V and 11 from J; bases not matched to a gene: 7. This CDR3 spans 13 amino acids. CDR1 is SGHDN, CDR2 FVKESK, per germline. The CDR3 loop is CASSPGGGPKQFF. For the CDR3, the DNA is TGTGCCAGCAGCCCGGGGGGGGGCCCTAAGCAGTTCTTC. Using reference TRBV14 and TRBJ2-1 for the parts outside the CDR3, the full variable domain is EAGVTQFPSHSVIEKGQTVTLRCDPISGHDNLYWYRRVMGKEIKFLLHFVKESKQDESGMPNNRFLAERTGGTYSTLKVQPAELEDSGVYFCASSPGGGPKQFFGPGTRLTVL.

The CDR3 here is CASSEGRGDTEAFF. As DNA, the CDR3 is TGTGCCAGCAGCGAAGGGAGGGGGGACACTGAAGCTTTCTTT. The rearrangement links TRBV28 to TRBJ1-1, with D tentatively TRBD1 (6 bases). Germline V lookup: CDR1 MDHEN, CDR2 SYDVKM. This CDR3 contains 14 residues. V lost 6 bases and J 3 bases, leaving 14 bases between the germline ends.

The chain joins TRBV5-1 to TRBJ2-7, with D possibly being TRBD2 (6 bases). The germline CDR1 and CDR2 sequences are SGHRS and YFSETQ. Trimming stripped 6 bases from V and 2 bases from J, with 21 bases between. There are 16 residues in the CDR3. This chain's CDR3 is CASTKAGSSFPYEQYF. In DNA form, the CDR3 reads TGCGCCAGCACAAAAGCGGGTTCTTCCTTTCCCTACGAGCAGTACTTC.